The TCR beta chain under discussion was sequenced for a study of blood T cell repertoires in COVID-19. Produced via immunoSEQ multiplex PCR; TCRdb's table is partial and in-frame only. The repertoire holds around 300,000 clones, with 89% as singletons. The ends were cut back, 8 bases at V and 8 bases at J, with 12 bases in the middle. The CDR3 covers 11 residues. The chain joins TRBV12-3 or TRBV12-4 to TRBJ1-1; possible D gene TRBD1, 6 bases. This receptor was obtained from a young woman who had recovered from COVID-19. Specimen: PBMCs or T cells enriched from blood (not recorded which). DNA for the CDR3: TGTGCCAGCTCTACAGGGATGGAAGCTTTCTTT. As protein: CASSTGMEAFF.